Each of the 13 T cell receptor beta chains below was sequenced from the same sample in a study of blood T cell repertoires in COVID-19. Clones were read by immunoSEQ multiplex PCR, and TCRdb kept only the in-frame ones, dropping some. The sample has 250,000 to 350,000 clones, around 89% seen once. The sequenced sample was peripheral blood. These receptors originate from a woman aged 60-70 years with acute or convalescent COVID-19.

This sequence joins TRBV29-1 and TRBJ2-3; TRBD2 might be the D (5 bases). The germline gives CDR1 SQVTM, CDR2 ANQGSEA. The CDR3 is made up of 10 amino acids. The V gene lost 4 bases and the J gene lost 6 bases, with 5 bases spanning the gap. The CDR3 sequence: CSVGGDTQYF. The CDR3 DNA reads TGCAGCGTTGGCGGGGATACGCAGTATTTT.

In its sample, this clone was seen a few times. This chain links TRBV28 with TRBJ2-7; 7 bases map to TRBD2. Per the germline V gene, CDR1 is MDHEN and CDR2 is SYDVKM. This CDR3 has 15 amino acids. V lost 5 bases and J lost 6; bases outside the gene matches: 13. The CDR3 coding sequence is TGTGCCAGCAGTCCCCCGGGGGGACTAATGAGCGAGCAGTACTTC. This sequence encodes CASSPPGGLMSEQYF.

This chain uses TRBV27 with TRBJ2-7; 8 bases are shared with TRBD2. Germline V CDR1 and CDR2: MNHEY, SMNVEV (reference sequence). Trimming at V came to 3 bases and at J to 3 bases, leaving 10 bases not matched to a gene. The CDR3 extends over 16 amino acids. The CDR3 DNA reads TGTGCCAGCAGTTTTAAGGGAATAGCGGGAAACTACGAGCAGTACTTC. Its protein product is CASSFKGIAGNYEQYF.

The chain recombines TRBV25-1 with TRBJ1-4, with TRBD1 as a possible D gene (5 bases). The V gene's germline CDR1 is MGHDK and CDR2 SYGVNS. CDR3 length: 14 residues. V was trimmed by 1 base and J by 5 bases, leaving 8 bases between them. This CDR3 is CASSEWAGNEKLFF. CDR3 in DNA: TGTGCCAGCAGTGAATGGGCAGGGAATGAAAAACTGTTTTTT.

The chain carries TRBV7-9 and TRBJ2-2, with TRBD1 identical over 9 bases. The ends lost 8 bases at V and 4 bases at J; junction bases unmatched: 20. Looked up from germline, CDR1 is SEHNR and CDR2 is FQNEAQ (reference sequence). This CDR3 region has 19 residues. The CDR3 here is CASQPPGQGGFLGTGELFF. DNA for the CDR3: TGTGCCAGCCAACCCCCGGGACAGGGAGGTTTTTTAGGCACCGGGGAGCTGTTTTTT.

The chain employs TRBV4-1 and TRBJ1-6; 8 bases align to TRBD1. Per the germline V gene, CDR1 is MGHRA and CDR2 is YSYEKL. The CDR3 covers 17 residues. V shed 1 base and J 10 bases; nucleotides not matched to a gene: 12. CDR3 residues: CASSQVLRGRLNSPLHF. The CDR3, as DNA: TGCGCCAGCAGCCAAGTGCTCAGGGGGCGGCTGAACTCACCCCTCCACTTT.

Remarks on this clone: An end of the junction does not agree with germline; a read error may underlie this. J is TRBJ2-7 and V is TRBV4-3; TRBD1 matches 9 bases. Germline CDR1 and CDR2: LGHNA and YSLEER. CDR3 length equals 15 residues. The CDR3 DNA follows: TGCGCCAGCAGCCGAGGGACAGGGCCTTCCTATGAGCAGTACTTC. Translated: CASSRGTGPSYEQYF.

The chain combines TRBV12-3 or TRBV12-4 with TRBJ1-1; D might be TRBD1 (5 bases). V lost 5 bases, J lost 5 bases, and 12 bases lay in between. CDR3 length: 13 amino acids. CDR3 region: CASSNTGETEAFF. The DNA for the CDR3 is TGTGCCAGCAGTAATACAGGAGAAACTGAAGCTTTCTTT.

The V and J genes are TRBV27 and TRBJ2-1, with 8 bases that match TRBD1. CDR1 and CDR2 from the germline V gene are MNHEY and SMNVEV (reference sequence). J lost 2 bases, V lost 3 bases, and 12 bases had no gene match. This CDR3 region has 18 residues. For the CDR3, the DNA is TGTGCCAGCAGTTTTGTACGCAGGGGGCTTAATCCCTACAATGAGCAGTTCTTC. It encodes CASSFVRRGLNPYNEQFF.

The CDR3 here is CASSQQGTDEKLFF. The DNA of the CDR3 is TGCGCCAGCAGCCAGCAGGGTACGGATGAAAAACTGTTTTTT. J is TRBJ1-4 and V is TRBV5-1; perhaps TRBD1 as D (5 bases). This CDR3 has 14 residues. Trimming removed 4 bases from V and 6 bases from J, with 13 bases in between. Germline CDR1 and CDR2: SGHRS and YFSETQ. The whole variable domain, remainder taken from reference TRBV5-1 and TRBJ1-4, is KAGVTQTPRYLIKTRGQQVTLSCSPISGHRSVSWYQQTPGQGLQFLFEYFSETQRNKGNFPGRFSGRQFSNSRSEMNVSTLELGDSALYLCASSQQGTDEKLFFGSGTQLSVL.

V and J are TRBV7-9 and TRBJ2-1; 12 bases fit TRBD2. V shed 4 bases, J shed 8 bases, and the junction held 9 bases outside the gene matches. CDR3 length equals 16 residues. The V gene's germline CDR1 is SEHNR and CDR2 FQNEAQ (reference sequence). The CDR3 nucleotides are TGTGCCAGCAGCTGGCCTAGCGGGAGGGCCGGAGATGAGCAGTTCTTC. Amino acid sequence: CASSWPSGRAGDEQFF.

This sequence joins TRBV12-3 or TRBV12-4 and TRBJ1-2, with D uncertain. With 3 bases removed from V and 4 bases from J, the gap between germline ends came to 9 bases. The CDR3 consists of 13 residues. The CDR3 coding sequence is TGTGCCAGCAGTTTCACGGAGTCCTATGGCTACACCTTC. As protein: CASSFTESYGYTF.

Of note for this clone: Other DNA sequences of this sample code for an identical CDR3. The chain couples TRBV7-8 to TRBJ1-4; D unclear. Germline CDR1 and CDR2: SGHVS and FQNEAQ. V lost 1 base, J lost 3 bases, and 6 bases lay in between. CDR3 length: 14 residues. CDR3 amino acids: CASSLGGSNEKLFF. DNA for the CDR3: TGTGCCAGCAGCTTAGGAGGTTCTAATGAAAAACTGTTTTTT. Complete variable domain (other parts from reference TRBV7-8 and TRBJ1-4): GAGVSQSPRYKVAKRGQDVALRCDPISGHVSLFWYQQALGQGPEFLTYFQNEAQLDKSGLPSDRFFAERPEGSVSTLKIQRTQQEDSAVYLCASSLGGSNEKLFFGSGTQLSVL.